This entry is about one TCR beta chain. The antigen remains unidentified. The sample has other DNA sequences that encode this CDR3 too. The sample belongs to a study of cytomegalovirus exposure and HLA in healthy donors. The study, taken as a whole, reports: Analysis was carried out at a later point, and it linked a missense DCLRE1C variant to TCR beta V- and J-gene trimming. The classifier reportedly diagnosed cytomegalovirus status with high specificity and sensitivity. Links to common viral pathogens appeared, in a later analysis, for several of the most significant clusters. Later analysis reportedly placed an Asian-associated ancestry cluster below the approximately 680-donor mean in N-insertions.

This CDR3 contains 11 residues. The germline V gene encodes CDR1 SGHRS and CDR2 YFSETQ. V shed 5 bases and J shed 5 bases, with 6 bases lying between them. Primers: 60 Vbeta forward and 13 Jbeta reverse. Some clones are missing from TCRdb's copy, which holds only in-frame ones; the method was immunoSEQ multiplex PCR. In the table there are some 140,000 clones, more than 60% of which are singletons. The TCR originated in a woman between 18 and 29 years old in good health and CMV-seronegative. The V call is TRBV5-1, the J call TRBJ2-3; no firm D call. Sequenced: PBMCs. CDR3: CASRVEDTQYF. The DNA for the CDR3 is TGCGCCAGCAGAGTAGAAGATACGCAGTATTTT.